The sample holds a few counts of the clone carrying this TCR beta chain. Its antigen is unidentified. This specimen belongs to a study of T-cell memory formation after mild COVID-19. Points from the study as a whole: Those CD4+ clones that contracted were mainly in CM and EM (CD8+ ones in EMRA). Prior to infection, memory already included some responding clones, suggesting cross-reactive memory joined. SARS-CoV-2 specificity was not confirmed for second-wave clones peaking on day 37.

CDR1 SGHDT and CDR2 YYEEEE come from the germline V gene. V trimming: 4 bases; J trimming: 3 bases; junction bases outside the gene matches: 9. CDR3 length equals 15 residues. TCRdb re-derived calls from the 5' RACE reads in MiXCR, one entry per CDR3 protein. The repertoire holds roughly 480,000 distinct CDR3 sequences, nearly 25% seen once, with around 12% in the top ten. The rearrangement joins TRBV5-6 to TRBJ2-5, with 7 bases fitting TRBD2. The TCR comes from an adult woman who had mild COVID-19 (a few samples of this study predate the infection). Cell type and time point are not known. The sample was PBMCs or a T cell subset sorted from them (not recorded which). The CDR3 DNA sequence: TGTGCCAGCAGCCATTCCACTAGCGCTAAAGAGACCCAGTACTTC. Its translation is CASSHSTSAKETQYF.